This entry features one T cell receptor (beta chain) sequence. Its antigen is as yet unknown. Germline values: CDR1 LGHNA, CDR2 YNFKEQ. This CDR3 has 13 amino acids. Unmatched junction bases numbered 6, after V lost 7 bases and J lost 5 bases. Splitting of each subset's genomic DNA was done evenly across several immunoSEQ plates. Profiled with immunoSEQ multiplex PCR; TCRdb holds only in-frame clones, not every one. The sample has about 2.1 million clones; just under 95% are singletons. The data were taken from a study of shared clonotypes between healthy human individuals. Study observations and caveats: Compared with memory subsets, naive subsets generally had larger estimated richness. Since donors were few, the genetic and exposure-history diversity represented was limited.

Positive CCR7 selection of CD45RO-negative cells yielded the naive CD8 cells, and terminally differentiated effector memory CD45RA+ cells were excluded. The clonotype comes from a man aged 18 to 30 in good health. Some clones in this sample may be carry-over from other donors' samples. The V gene is TRBV4-2, the J gene TRBJ1-1; 8 nucleotides line up with TRBD1. The sequenced material came from naive CD8+ T cells from PBMCs. CDR3 sequence (DNA): TGTGCCAGCACAGGGGGCGCGGGTACTGAAGCTTTCTTT. This translates into CASTGGAGTEAFF.